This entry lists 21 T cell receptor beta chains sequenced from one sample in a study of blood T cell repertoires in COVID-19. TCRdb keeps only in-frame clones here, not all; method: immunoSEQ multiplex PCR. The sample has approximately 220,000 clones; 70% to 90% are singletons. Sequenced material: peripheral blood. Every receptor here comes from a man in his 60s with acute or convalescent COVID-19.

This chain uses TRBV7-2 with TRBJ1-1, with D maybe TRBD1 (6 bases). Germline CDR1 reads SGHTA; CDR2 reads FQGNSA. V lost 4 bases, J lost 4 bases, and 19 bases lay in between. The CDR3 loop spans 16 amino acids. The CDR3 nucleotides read TGTGCCAGCAGCTCCCTTGTCGGGGGGCGGCCCACTGAAGCTTTCTTT. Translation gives CASSSLVGGRPTEAFF.

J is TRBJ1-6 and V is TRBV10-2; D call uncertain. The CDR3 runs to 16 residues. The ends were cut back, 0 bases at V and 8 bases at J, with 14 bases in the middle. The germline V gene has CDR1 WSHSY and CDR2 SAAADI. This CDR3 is CASSESRRVRDSPLHF. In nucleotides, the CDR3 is TGCGCCAGCAGTGAGTCAAGGAGGGTGAGGGATTCACCCCTCCACTTT.

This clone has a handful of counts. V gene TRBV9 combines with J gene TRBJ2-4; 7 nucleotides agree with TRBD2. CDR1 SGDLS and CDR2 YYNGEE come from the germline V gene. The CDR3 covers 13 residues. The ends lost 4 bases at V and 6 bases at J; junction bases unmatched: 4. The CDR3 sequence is CASSQGGGNIQYF. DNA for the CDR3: TGTGCCAGCAGCCAAGGCGGGGGAAACATTCAGTACTTC.

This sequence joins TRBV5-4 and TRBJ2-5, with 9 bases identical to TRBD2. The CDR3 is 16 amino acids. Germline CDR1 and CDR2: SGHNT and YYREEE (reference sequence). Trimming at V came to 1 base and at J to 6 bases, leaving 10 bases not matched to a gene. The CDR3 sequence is CASSLTSGGHRKTQYF. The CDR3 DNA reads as TGTGCCAGCAGCTTGACAAGCGGGGGGCATCGAAAGACCCAGTACTTC.

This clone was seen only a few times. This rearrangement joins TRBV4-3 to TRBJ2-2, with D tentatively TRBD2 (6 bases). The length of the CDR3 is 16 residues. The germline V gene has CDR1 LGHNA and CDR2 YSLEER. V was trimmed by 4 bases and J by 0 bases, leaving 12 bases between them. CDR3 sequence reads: CASSRSGPANTGELFF. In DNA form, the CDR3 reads TGCGCCAGCAGCCGTAGCGGCCCCGCGAACACCGGGGAGCTGTTTTTT.

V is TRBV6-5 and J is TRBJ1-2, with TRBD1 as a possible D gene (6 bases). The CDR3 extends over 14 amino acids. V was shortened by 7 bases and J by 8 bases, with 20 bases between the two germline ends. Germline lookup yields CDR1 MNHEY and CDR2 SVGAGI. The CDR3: CASTPEEQGRGYTF. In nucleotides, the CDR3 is TGTGCCAGCACCCCGGAGGAGCAGGGGAGAGGCTACACCTTC.

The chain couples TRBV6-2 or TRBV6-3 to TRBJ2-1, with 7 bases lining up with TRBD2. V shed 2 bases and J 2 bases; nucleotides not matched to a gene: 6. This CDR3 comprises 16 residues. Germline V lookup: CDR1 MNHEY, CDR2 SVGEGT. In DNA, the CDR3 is TGTGCCAGCAGTTACGGGCTAGCGGACGCCTACAATGAGCAGTTCTTC. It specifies CASSYGLADAYNEQFF.

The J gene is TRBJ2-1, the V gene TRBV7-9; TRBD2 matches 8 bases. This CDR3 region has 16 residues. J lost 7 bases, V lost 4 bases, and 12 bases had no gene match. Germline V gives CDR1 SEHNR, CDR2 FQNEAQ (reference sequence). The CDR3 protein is CASSSATSGSGNEQFF. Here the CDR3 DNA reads TGTGCCAGCAGCTCAGCCACTAGCGGTTCGGGGAATGAGCAGTTCTTC.

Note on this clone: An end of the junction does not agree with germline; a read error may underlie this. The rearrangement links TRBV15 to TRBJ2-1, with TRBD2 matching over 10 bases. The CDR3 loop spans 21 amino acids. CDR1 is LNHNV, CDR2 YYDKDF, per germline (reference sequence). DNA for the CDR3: TGTACCACCAGCAGAGATTTGAGCCTAGCGGGGGCACCCAACTCCTACAATGAGCAGTTCTTC. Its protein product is CTTSRDLSLAGAPNSYNEQFF.

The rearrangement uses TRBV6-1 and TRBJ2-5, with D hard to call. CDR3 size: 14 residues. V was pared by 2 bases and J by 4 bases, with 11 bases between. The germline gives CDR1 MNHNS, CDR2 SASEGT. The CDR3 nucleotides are TGTGCCAGCAGTGAAATGGCTCCTCGAGAGACCCAGTACTTC. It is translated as CASSEMAPRETQYF.

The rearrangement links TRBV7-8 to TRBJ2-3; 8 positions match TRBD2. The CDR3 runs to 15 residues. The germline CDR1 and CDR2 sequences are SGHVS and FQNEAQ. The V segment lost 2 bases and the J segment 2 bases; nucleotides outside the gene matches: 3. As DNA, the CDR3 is TGTGCCAGCAGCTTATTAGCGGGGCTCACAGATACGCAGTATTTT. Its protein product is CASSLLAGLTDTQYF.

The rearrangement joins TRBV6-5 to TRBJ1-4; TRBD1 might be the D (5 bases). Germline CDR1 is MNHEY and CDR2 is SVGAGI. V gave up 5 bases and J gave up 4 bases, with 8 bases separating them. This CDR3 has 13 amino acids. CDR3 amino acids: CASSPTVNEKLFF. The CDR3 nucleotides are TGTGCCAGCAGTCCGACAGTTAATGAAAAACTGTTTTTT.

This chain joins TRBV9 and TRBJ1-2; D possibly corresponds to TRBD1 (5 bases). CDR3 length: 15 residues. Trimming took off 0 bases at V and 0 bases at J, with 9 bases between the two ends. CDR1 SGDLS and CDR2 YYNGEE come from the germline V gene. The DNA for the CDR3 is TGTGCCAGCAGCGTAGGGCAGGGAACTAACTATGGCTACACCTTC. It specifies CASSVGQGTNYGYTF.

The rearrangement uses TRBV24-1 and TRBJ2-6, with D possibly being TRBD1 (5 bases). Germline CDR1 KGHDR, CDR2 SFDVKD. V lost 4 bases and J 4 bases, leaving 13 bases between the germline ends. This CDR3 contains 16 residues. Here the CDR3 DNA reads TGTGCCACCAGTGACCCTAGGGGTAAAGGGGCCAACGTCCTGACTTTC. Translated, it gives CATSDPRGKGANVLTF.

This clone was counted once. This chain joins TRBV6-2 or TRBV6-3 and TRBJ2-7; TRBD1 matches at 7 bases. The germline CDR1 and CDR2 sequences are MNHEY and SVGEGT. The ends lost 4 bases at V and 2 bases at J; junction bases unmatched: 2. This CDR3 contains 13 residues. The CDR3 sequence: CASSWDSAYEQYF. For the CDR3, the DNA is TGTGCCAGCAGTTGGGACAGTGCCTACGAGCAGTACTTC.

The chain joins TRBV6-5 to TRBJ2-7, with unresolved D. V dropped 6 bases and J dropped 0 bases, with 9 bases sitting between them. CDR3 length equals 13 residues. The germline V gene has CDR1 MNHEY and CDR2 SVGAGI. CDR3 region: CASSPTVSYEQYF. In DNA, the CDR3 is TGTGCCAGCAGCCCCACAGTCTCCTACGAGCAGTACTTC.

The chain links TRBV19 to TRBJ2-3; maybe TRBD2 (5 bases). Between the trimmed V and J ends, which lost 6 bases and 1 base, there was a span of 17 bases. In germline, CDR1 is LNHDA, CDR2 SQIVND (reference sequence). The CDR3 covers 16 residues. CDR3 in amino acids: CASRISGFVGTDTQYF. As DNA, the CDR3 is TGTGCCAGTAGAATCTCGGGATTTGTTGGCACAGATACGCAGTATTTT.

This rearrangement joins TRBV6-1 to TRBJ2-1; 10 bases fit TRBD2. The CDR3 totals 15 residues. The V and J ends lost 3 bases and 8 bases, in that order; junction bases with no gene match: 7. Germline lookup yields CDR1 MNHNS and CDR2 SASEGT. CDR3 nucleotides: TGTGCCAGCAGTGACCAGCGGGGGGGCCGCGATGAGCAGTTCTTC. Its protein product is CASSDQRGGRDEQFF.

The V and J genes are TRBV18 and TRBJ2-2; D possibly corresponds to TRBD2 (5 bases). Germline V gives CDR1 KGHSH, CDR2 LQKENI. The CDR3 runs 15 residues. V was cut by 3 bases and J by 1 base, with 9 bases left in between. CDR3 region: CASSPLGRNTGELFF. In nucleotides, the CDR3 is TGTGCCAGCTCACCGTTGGGGAGGAACACCGGGGAGCTGTTTTTT.

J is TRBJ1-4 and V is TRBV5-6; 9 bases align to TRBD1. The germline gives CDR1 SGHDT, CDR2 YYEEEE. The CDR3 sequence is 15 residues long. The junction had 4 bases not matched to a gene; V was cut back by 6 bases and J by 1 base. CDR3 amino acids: CASNRGQLTNEKLFF. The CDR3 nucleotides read TGTGCCAGCAACAGGGGGCAGTTAACTAATGAAAAACTGTTTTTT.

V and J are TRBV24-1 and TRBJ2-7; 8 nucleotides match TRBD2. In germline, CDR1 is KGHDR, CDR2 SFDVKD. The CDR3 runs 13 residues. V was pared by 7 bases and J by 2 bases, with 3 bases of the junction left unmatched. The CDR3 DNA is TGTGCCACCAGGACTAGCGCGCCCTACGAGCAGTACTTC. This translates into CATRTSAPYEQYF.